Each of the 13 T cell receptor beta chains below was sequenced from the same sample in a study of Graves' ophthalmopathy and Graves' hyperthyroidism. Transcripts of RNA were the source for amplifying TCR beta CDR3 regions. After a first-round RT-PCR with HTBI primers, a second-round multiplex PCR was run. One entry per CDR3 protein, called by TCRdb with MiXCR from the multiplex PCR reads. The sample has around 600,000 distinct CDR3 sequences; about two fifths are singletons. The specimen was peripheral blood. These receptors originate from an adult man with Graves' ophthalmopathy.

In DNA form, the CDR3 reads TGTGCCAGCAGCCCTAGCGGGAGGCCAAATACGCAGTATTTT. Translating it yields CASSPSGRPNTQYF. The chain has TRBV7-6 and TRBJ2-3, with 11 bases matching TRBD2. Trimming took 5 bases from V and 7 from J; bases not matched to a gene: 5. The CDR3 contains 14 residues. Germline V gene lookup returns CDR1 SGHVS and CDR2 FNYEAQ.

This clonotype was recorded many times. The chain combines TRBV20-1 with TRBJ2-5; TRBD2 matches at 9 bases. Trimming removed 6 bases from V and 2 bases from J; junction bases left unmatched: 4. Germline CDR1 is DFQATT and CDR2 is SNEGSKA (reference sequence). CDR3 length: 13 residues. The CDR3 DNA reads TGCAGTGCACCGGGACTAGCACAAGAGACCCAGTACTTC. Its protein product is CSAPGLAQETQYF.

The chain recombines TRBV28 with TRBJ1-5; D is ambiguous. Germline V gene sequence: CDR1 MDHEN, CDR2 SYDVKM. Trimming shortened V by 8 bases and J by 0 bases, and 14 bases separated the two germline ends. The CDR3 is 15 amino acids. The CDR3 region has the DNA TGTGCCAGCGGCCCATGGGTACATAGCAATCAGCCCCAGCATTTT. This gives the protein CASGPWVHSNQPQHF.

The chain recombines TRBV29-1 with TRBJ2-3; D is unresolved. Trimming stripped 2 bases from V and 3 bases from J, with 3 bases between. Germline V gene lookup returns CDR1 SQVTM and CDR2 ANQGSEA. This CDR3 comprises 11 residues. CDR3: CSVERTDTQYF. The CDR3 DNA is TGCAGCGTTGAAAGGACAGATACGCAGTATTTT.

This clonotype has a handful of counts. It may be a read error: a sequence one base away is much more abundant. The chain combines TRBV10-3 with TRBJ1-6; D gene unclear. CDR1 and CDR2 from the germline V gene are ENHRY and SYGVKD. CDR3 length equals 14 residues. V dropped 6 bases and J dropped 16 bases, with 22 bases sitting between them. CDR3 nucleotide sequence: TGTGCCATCAGCCCGGACGGCCAAGGATCAGCGCTCCACTTT. This codes for CAISPDGQGSALHF.

The chain links TRBV7-9 to TRBJ2-5, with D possibly TRBD2 on 5 matching bases. The last part of the DNA fits TRBJ2-1 better; the J call may be wrong. This CDR3 spans 15 amino acids. Germline V gives CDR1 SEHNR, CDR2 FQNEAQ (reference sequence). The CDR3: CASSLDWLGGNEQFF. The CDR3 nucleotides read TGTGCCAGCAGCTTAGACTGGTTAGGCGGGAATGAGCAGTTCTTC.

This clonotype is a singleton in its sample. Because the CDR3's place on the DNA is in doubt, the DNA is left out and the CDR3 is given as listed by TCRdb. The chain's CDR3 is CAICSATEDSEAFF. The V call is TRBV10-3, the J call TRBJ1-1. The CDR3 is 14 residues long, counting both termini. Germline values: CDR1 ENHRY, CDR2 SYGVKD.

The chain combines TRBV4-2 with TRBJ2-7, with unresolved D. Germline assignment: CDR1 LGHNA and CDR2 YNFKEQ. The V end was cut by 0 bases, the J end by 0 bases, with 9 bases between. The CDR3 totals 15 residues. In DNA, the CDR3 is TGTGCCAGCAGCCAAGAAGGACGGCTCTCCTACGAGCAGTACTTC. Its protein product is CASSQEGRLSYEQYF.

The chain couples TRBV7-8 to TRBJ2-5, with TRBD2 matching over 8 bases. Germline loops: CDR1 SGHVS, CDR2 FQNEAQ. The CDR3 runs 15 residues. V lost 6 bases and J lost 2; bases outside the gene matches: 8. In DNA, the CDR3 is TGTGCCAGCAGACAGGCCGGGGGGGCGCAAGAGACCCAGTACTTC. Residues: CASRQAGGAQETQYF.

This clonotype was detected ten times or more. The CDR3 sequence: CASREGQGYEQYF. CDR3 nucleotide sequence: TGCGCCAGCAGGGAGGGACAGGGGTACGAGCAGTACTTC. The chain couples TRBV10-2 to TRBJ2-7, with TRBD1 identical over 10 bases. This CDR3 has 13 amino acids. Trimming removed 6 bases from V and 4 bases from J; junction bases left unmatched: 3. From germline, CDR1 is WSHSY and CDR2 SAAADI.

This chain uses TRBV10-3 with TRBJ2-6; D may correspond to TRBD1 or TRBD2 (5 bases each). Between the trimmed V and J ends, which lost 8 bases and 4 bases, there was a span of 15 bases. The germline CDR1 and CDR2 sequences are ENHRY and SYGVKD. This CDR3 has 15 amino acids. The DNA for the CDR3 is TGTGCCATCCGGGGCGGTGAGGCCGGGGCCAACGTCCTGACTTTC. Its protein product is CAIRGGEAGANVLTF.

This clonotype was observed a few times. The V call is TRBV2, the J call TRBJ1-2; TRBD1 agrees at 9 bases. V was clipped by 6 bases and J by 1 base; unmatched bases: 24. The germline V gene encodes CDR1 SNHLY and CDR2 FYNNEI. This CDR3 comprises 21 residues. The CDR3 DNA reads as TGTGCCAGCAGGAGGAAGTTTGGTGATTGGGACAGGGCTTCCTTTAACTATGGCTACACCTTC. Translation gives CASRRKFGDWDRASFNYGYTF.

This clonotype was picked up a small number of times. The rearrangement links TRBV5-6 to TRBJ1-1; tentative D call: TRBD1 (6 bases). There are 15 residues in the CDR3. Trimming removed 4 bases at V and 4 bases at J, with 17 bases between. Germline CDR1 is SGHDT and CDR2 is YYEEEE. The CDR3 reads CASSRGWGRGTEAFF. The CDR3 region has the DNA TGTGCCAGCAGCCGAGGATGGGGGCGAGGCACTGAAGCTTTCTTT. The full variable domain, in which reference TRBV5-6 and TRBJ1-1 provide the parts outside the CDR3, is DAGVTQSPTHLIKTRGQQVTLRCSPKSGHDTVSWYQQALGQGPQFIFQYYEEEERQRGNFPDRFSGHQFPNYSSELNVNALLLGDSALYLCASSRGWGRGTEAFFGQGTRLTVV.